The source of this T cell receptor beta chain is a study of blood T cell repertoires in COVID-19. Study processing details: Reference gene primer amplification gave nucleated cell count estimates. Produced via immunoSEQ multiplex PCR; TCRdb's table is partial and in-frame only. The V and J calls and the clone size are those of that table, but D and trimming were determined from the DNA. The sample lists about 210,000 clones; over 75% were seen once. Trimming took 2 bases from V and 0 from J, leaving 11 bases between them. The CDR3 contains 16 residues. Germline CDR1 reads SGHNT; CDR2 reads YYREEE (reference sequence).

The sequenced sample consisted of peripheral blood. The receptor was derived from a human donor in a cohort sampled during active COVID-19. This rearrangement joins TRBV5-4 to TRBJ2-2; D possibly corresponds to TRBD2 (6 bases). The CDR3 DNA reads as TGTGCCAGCAGCTTATGGGGAGGAACGAACACCGGGGAGCTGTTTTTT. It encodes CASSLWGGTNTGELFF.